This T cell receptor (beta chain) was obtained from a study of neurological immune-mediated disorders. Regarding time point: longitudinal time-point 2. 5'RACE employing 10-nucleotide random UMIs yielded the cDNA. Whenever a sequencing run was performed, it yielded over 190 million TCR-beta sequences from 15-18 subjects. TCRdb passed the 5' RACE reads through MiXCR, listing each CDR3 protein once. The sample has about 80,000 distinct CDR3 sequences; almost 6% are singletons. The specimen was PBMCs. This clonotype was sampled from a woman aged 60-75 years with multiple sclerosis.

CDR3 DNA sequence: TGCGCCAGCAGCTTAACTACAGGGAACTCTGGAAACACCATATATTTT. Amino acid sequence: CASSLTTGNSGNTIYF. J is TRBJ1-3 and V is TRBV5-1; TRBD1 might be the D (6 bases). Trimming shortened V by 2 bases and J by 0 bases, and 12 bases separated the two germline ends. From germline, CDR1 is SGHRS and CDR2 YFSETQ. This CDR3 contains 16 residues.